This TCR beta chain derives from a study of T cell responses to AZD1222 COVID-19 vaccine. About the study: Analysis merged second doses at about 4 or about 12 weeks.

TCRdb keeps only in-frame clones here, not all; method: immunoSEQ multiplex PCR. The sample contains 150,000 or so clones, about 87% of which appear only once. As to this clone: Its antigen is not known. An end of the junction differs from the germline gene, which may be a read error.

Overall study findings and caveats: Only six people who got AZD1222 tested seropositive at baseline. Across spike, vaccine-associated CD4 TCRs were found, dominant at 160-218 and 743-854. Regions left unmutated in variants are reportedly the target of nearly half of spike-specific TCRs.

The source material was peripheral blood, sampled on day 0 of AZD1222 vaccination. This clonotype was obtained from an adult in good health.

The CDR3 nucleotides read TGTGCCAGCAGTGACTCGCGGGGCACAGATACGCAGTATTTT. Protein sequence: CASSDSRGTDTQYF. The V gene is TRBV6-5, the J gene TRBJ2-3, with D possibly being TRBD2 (5 bases). The germline CDR1 and CDR2 sequences are MNHEY and SVGAGI. The CDR3 length is 14 residues.